Included here is one T cell receptor beta chain sequence, with context. Its antigen remains unknown. The data belong to a study of response to subunit inactivated influenza vaccine. General study results and limits: The authors proposed limited new T cell recruitment per seasonal influenza vaccination.

One entry per CDR3 protein, called by TCRdb with MiXCR from the RT-PCR reads. Of about 780,000 distinct CDR3 sequences in the sample, around a sixth were seen once. Germline V gives CDR1 DFQATT, CDR2 SNEGSKA (reference sequence). This CDR3 has 13 residues. V was cut by 6 bases and J by 10 bases, with 16 bases left in between. The chain recombines TRBV20-1 with TRBJ1-6; D is uncertain. This sample comprised PBMCs from blood, obtained around 5 days after vaccination. This clonotype was sampled from a man aged 50-59 years who received an inactivated influenza vaccine. In DNA, the CDR3 is TGCAGTGCCAAGACGGGCTTCTCATCACCCCTCCACTTT. Translating gives CSAKTGFSSPLHF.